This is a list of T cell receptor beta chains from one sample in a study of blood T cell repertoires in COVID-19. Measured with immunoSEQ multiplex PCR; TCRdb has only the in-frame clones, and not every one. The table lists around 110,000 clones, 75% to 90% of them singletons. Sequenced sample: peripheral blood. These receptors were obtained from a man aged 25 to 40 with acute or convalescent COVID-19. The CDR3 runs from the conserved cysteine through the conserved F or W. A D gene is named only where the DNA matches it firmly. Part of the rows lack a size; the others show once, few, many or a class for expanded clones.

j_call d_call clone_size v_call cdr3_aa cdr3_nt
TRBJ1-1 TRBD1 NA TRBV12-3/TRBV12-4 CASSLQGATEAFF TGTGCCAGCAGTCTACAGGGGGCCACTGAAGCTTTCTTT
TRBJ2-7 NA NA TRBV5-1 CASNGETYEQYF TGCGCCAGCAACGGGGAGACATACGAGCAGTACTTC
TRBJ2-3 TRBD2 NA TRBV9 CASSPRWGGYTDTQYF TGTGCCAGCAGCCCTCGTTGGGGGGGGTACACAGATACGCAGTATTTT
TRBJ2-2 TRBD2 NA TRBV7-3 CASSLRGGGNTGELFF TGTGCCAGCAGCTTAAGAGGCGGGGGGAACACCGGGGAGCTGTTTTTT
TRBJ1-6 TRBD1 NA TRBV27 CASLGAGGNSPLHF TGTGCCAGCCTTGGGGCAGGGGGGAATTCACCCCTCCACTTT
TRBJ2-2 TRBD2 NA TRBV7-9 CASSSAGTRGGELFF TGTGCCAGCAGCTCCGCCGGGACTAGGGGCGGGGAGCTGTTTTTT
TRBJ1-2 TRBD1 NA TRBV4-1 CASSQEGRDRGYGYTF TGCGCCAGCAGCCAAGAGGGCCGGGACAGGGGATATGGCTACACCTTC
TRBJ2-5 TRBD2 NA TRBV7-7 CASSSGGLETQYF TGTGCTAGCAGCTCGGGGGGTTTGGAGACCCAGTACTTC
TRBJ2-3 TRBD2 NA TRBV3-1/TRBV3-2 CASSPGLATDTQYF TGTGCCAGCAGCCCCGGACTAGCGACAGATACGCAGTATTTT
TRBJ2-1 TRBD1 once TRBV19 CASAQGAFYNEQFF TGTGCCAGTGCCCAGGGGGCTTTCTACAATGAGCAGTTCTTC
TRBJ1-4 TRBD1 NA TRBV5-8 CASSLFYGTGRMANEKLFF TGTGCCAGCAGCTTATTTTACGGGACAGGGAGGATGGCTAATGAAAAACTGTTTTTT
TRBJ2-1 TRBD1 NA TRBV19 CASTNPGQGANEQFF TGTGCCAGTACCAATCCGGGACAGGGGGCTAATGAGCAGTTCTTC
TRBJ1-2 NA few TRBV7-8 CASSLASGGAKHYGYTF TGTGCCAGCAGCTTAGCGTCGGGGGGCGCGAAACACTATGGCTACACCTTC
TRBJ2-5 TRBD2 NA TRBV7-9 CASSLPGLAARETQYF TGTGCCAGCAGCCTACCGGGACTAGCGGCCCGGGAGACCCAGTACTTC
TRBJ1-3 NA NA TRBV4-3 CASSQEFRSGNTIYF TGCGCCAGCAGCCAAGAATTCAGGTCTGGAAACACCATATATTTT